The clone carrying this T cell receptor beta chain is a singleton in its sample. The source of the sample is a study of shared clonotypes between healthy human individuals. This CDR3 spans 15 amino acids. CDR1 is SGHVS, CDR2 FQNEAQ, per germline. J was trimmed by 2 bases and V by 0 bases; bases with no gene match: 1. Only in-frame clones appear in the TCRdb table, and some are missing; sequencing was by immunoSEQ multiplex PCR. The sample has about 2.3 million clones, around 90% seen once; the top ten hold approximately 0.41%. The receptor comes from a man between 18 and 29 years old in good health. Some clones in this sample may be carry-over from other donors' samples. The genes are TRBV7-8 and TRBJ2-7; 10 bases map to TRBD2. The sequencing sample was made of naive CD4+ T cells from PBMCs. Specified subset: CD45RA+ positively selected. The CDR3 DNA reads TGTGCCAGCAGCTTAGCCCTAGCGGGGGCCTACGAGCAGTACTTC. Translating gives CASSLALAGAYEQYF. Full variable domain (missing parts from reference TRBV7-8 and TRBJ2-7): GAGVSQSPRYKVAKRGQDVALRCDPISGHVSLFWYQQALGQGPEFLTYFQNEAQLDKSGLPSDRFFAERPEGSVSTLKIQRTQQEDSAVYLCASSLALAGAYEQYFGPGTRLTVT.